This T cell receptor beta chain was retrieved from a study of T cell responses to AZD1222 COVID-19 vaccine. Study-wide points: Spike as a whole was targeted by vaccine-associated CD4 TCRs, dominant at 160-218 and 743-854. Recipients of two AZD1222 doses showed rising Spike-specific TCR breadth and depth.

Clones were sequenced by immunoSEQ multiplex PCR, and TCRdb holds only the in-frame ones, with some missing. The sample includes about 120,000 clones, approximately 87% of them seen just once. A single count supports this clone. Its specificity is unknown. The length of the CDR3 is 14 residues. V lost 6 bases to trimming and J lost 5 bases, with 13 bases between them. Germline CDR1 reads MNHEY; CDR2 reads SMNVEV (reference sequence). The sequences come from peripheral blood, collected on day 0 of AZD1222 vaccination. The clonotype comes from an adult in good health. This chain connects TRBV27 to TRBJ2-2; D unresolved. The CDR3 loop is CASSQRVRTGELFF. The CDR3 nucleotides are TGTGCCAGCAGCCAGCGTGTTAGGACCGGGGAGCTGTTTTTT.